This is a list of T cell receptor beta chains from one sample in a study of spatial heterogeneity in lung cancer. TCRdb re-derived calls from the 5' RACE reads in MiXCR, one entry per CDR3 protein. The repertoire holds about 48,000 distinct CDR3 sequences, with roughly 5% as singletons. The source material was PBMCs, sampled at surgery. The receptors were gathered from a male donor with early-stage non-small cell lung cancer. Each CDR3 is given with its conserved first and last residue. The order of the fields is D gene, V gene, J gene, clone size, CDR3 protein, CDR3 DNA. A D gene is named only where the DNA matches it firmly. Some rows have no size entry. The others give once, few or many, or a class for an expanded clone.

>NA|TRBV20-1|TRBJ2-6|many
CSGMAGANVLTF
TGCAGTGGGATGGCTGGGGCCAACGTCCTGACTTTC
>TRBD2|TRBV27|TRBJ2-1|many
CASSSGSSYNEQFF
TGTGCCAGCAGTAGCGGGAGCTCCTACAATGAGCAGTTCTTC
>TRBD1|TRBV7-2|TRBJ1-2|many
CASSLSGTGAGRGYGYTF
TGTGCCAGCAGCTTATCCGGGACAGGGGCCGGAAGGGGGTATGGCTACACCTTC
>TRBD2|TRBV27|TRBJ2-2|many
CASSGTRSRELFF
TGTGCCAGCAGTGGGACTAGATCCCGGGAGCTGTTTTTT
>NA|TRBV20-1|TRBJ1-1|many
CSASRIIRGTTEAFF
TGCAGTGCTAGTAGGATTATACGGGGGACCACTGAAGCTTTCTTT
>NA|TRBV7-9|TRBJ2-3|many
CASSGRRETDTQYF
TGTGCCAGCAGCGGAAGGAGAGAGACAGATACGCAGTATTTT
>NA|TRBV27|TRBJ1-1|many
CASTPKGGHAEAFF
TGTGCCAGCACCCCAAAAGGGGGACACGCTGAAGCTTTCTTT
>TRBD1|TRBV10-3|TRBJ1-5|many
CASQQGNQPQHF
TGTGCCTCGCAACAGGGGAATCAGCCCCAGCATTTT
>TRBD1|TRBV6-6|TRBJ1-2|many
CASSEPGQGTDGYTF
TGTGCCAGCAGTGAACCGGGACAGGGAACGGATGGCTACACCTTC
>NA|TRBV20-1|TRBJ2-7|many
CSASRDELDEQYF
TGCAGTGCTAGCAGGGACGAGCTGGACGAGCAGTACTTC
>TRBD2|TRBV20-1|TRBJ2-2|many
CSAEAGGSGELFF
TGCAGTGCTGAGGCGGGAGGCAGCGGGGAGCTGTTTTTT
>NA|TRBV7-9|TRBJ2-7|many
CASSSSLTGLPEQYF
TGTGCCAGCAGCTCTTCTTTGACAGGCTTGCCCGAGCAGTACTTC
>NA|TRBV4-3|TRBJ2-7|many
CASSLHELSYEQYF
TGCGCCAGCAGCCTACACGAACTCTCCTACGAGCAGTACTTC
>TRBD1|TRBV24-1|TRBJ2-3|many
CATSDSGTAGPTRTADTQYF
TGTGCCACCAGTGACTCCGGGACAGCCGGGCCCACTCGCACAGCGGATACGCAGTATTTT
>NA|TRBV7-2|TRBJ2-5|many
CASTPWSGGETQYF
TGTGCCAGCACCCCATGGAGCGGTGGAGAGACCCAGTACTTC
>NA|TRBV11-3|TRBJ2-1|few
CASSFAGRANEQFF
TGTGCCAGCAGCTTCGCGGGGAGAGCTAATGAGCAGTTCTTC
>NA|TRBV29-1|TRBJ2-2|many
CSVSGSKNTGELFF
TGCAGCGTTTCGGGCAGCAAGAACACCGGGGAGCTGTTTTTT
>TRBD2|TRBV7-8|TRBJ2-7|many
CASSPEASGYYEQYF
TGTGCCAGCAGCCCCGAGGCTAGCGGATACTACGAGCAGTACTTC
>TRBD1|TRBV7-9|TRBJ2-1|many
CASSRREGGIGDYNEQFF
TGTGCCAGCAGCCGCCGGGAAGGGGGCATCGGGGATTACAATGAGCAGTTCTTC
>TRBD2|TRBV10-2|TRBJ2-3|many
CASGTSFGDTQYF
TGCGCCAGCGGGACTAGCTTCGGAGATACGCAGTATTTT
>NA|TRBV6-6|TRBJ2-7|many
CASSYSWPSTYEQYF
TGTGCCAGCAGTTACTCGTGGCCTAGCACCTACGAGCAGTACTTC
>NA|TRBV27|TRBJ1-2|few
CASSFTGDDGYTF
TGTGCCAGCAGTTTCACAGGCGACGATGGCTACACCTTC
>TRBD1|TRBV5-1|TRBJ2-5|many
CASSPGTGGYQETQYF
TGCGCCAGCAGCCCGGGGACAGGGGGCTACCAAGAGACCCAGTACTTC
>NA|TRBV4-3|TRBJ2-1|many
CASSQGQYLVDEQFF
TGCGCCAGCAGCCAAGGGCAATACCTGGTCGATGAGCAGTTCTTC
>NA|TRBV3-1|TRBJ2-7|many
CASSQAGEVDEQYF
TGTGCCAGCAGCCAAGCCGGGGAGGTGGACGAGCAGTACTTC
>NA|TRBV7-9|TRBJ2-7|many
CASSSLDSPHEQYF
TGTGCCAGCAGCTCCCTGGACTCCCCTCACGAGCAGTACTTC
>NA|TRBV6-1|TRBJ2-2|NA
CASVRTLRRSGELFF
TGTGCCAGCGTGAGGACTCTCCGGCGATCCGGGGAGCTGTTTTTT
>NA|TRBV6-1|TRBJ1-6|NA
CASSGVRSFYNSPLHF
TGTGCCAGCAGTGGGGTTAGATCGTTTTATAATTCACCCCTCCACTTT
>NA|TRBV5-1|TRBJ2-7|once
CASSLERGRTYEQYF
TGCGCCAGCAGCTTGGAACGGGGCCGAACCTACGAGCAGTACTTC
>TRBD1|TRBV6-1|TRBJ2-1|many
CASSVQGAYNEQFF
TGTGCCAGCAGTGTGCAGGGGGCGTACAATGAGCAGTTCTTC
>NA|TRBV19|TRBJ2-5|many
CASSIGGGMETQYF
TGTGCCAGTAGTATAGGCGGAGGGATGGAGACCCAGTACTTC
>TRBD2|TRBV27|TRBJ2-1|few
CASSRGLAGGLNEQFF
TGTGCCAGCAGTAGGGGGCTAGCGGGAGGGCTTAATGAGCAGTTCTTC
>TRBD1|TRBV5-1|TRBJ2-3|many
CASSLNTGADTQYF
TGCGCCAGCAGCCTAAATACAGGGGCAGATACGCAGTATTTT
>NA|TRBV20-1|TRBJ2-3|many
CSARERGPADTQYF
TGCAGTGCTAGAGAGAGGGGACCCGCAGATACGCAGTATTTT
>NA|TRBV28|TRBJ2-5|many
CASSFPGSGTETQYF
TGTGCCAGCAGTTTTCCCGGGAGTGGCACGGAGACCCAGTACTTC
>NA|TRBV7-2|TRBJ2-1|few
CASSLDSYNEQFF
TGTGCCAGCAGTCTGGACAGTTACAATGAGCAGTTCTTC
>NA|TRBV7-6|TRBJ2-7|NA
CASSLRGSSGEQYF
TGTGCCAGCAGCTTAAGGGGATCCTCGGGCGAGCAGTACTTC
>TRBD2|TRBV6-2/TRBV6-3|TRBJ2-7|many
CASRWTSGTYEQYF
TGTGCCAGCAGATGGACTAGCGGGACCTACGAGCAGTACTTC
>NA|TRBV6-4|TRBJ2-6|NA
CASSSDSGANVLTF
TGTGCCAGCAGTAGTGACTCTGGGGCCAACGTCCTGACTTTC
>TRBD1|TRBV20-1|TRBJ2-3|many
CSATGLHHTDTQYF
TGCAGTGCGACAGGGTTGCACCACACAGATACGCAGTATTTT
>TRBD1|TRBV5-1|TRBJ2-7|many
CASSLAGGGYEQYF
TGCGCCAGCAGCTTGGCAGGGGGCGGCTACGAGCAGTACTTC
>NA|TRBV5-1|TRBJ2-1|many
CASSLDRLEQFF
TGCGCCAGCAGCTTGGATCGCCTCGAGCAGTTCTTC
>NA|TRBV10-3|TRBJ2-7|many
CAISEGGWAYEQYF
TGTGCCATCAGTGAAGGTGGCTGGGCCTACGAGCAGTACTTC
>TRBD1|TRBV4-3|TRBJ1-6|many
CASSQEPGTGGSPLHF
TGCGCCAGCAGCCAAGAACCCGGGACAGGGGGATCACCCCTCCACTTT
>TRBD2|TRBV20-1|TRBJ2-7|many
CSAPAAAGADEQYF
TGCAGTGCCCCAGCGGCGGCGGGAGCTGACGAGCAGTACTTC
>NA|TRBV20-1|TRBJ2-5|NA
CSAIPSGTQYF
TGCAGTGCTATCCCCTCAGGGACCCAGTACTTC
>NA|TRBV5-5|TRBJ2-5|many
CASSLEAFGGETQYF
TGTGCCAGCAGCTTGGAGGCGTTCGGAGGAGAGACCCAGTACTTC
>NA|TRBV20-1|TRBJ1-2|NA
CSARGGASYGYTF
TGCAGTGCTCGAGGAGGGGCTTCCTATGGCTACACCTTC